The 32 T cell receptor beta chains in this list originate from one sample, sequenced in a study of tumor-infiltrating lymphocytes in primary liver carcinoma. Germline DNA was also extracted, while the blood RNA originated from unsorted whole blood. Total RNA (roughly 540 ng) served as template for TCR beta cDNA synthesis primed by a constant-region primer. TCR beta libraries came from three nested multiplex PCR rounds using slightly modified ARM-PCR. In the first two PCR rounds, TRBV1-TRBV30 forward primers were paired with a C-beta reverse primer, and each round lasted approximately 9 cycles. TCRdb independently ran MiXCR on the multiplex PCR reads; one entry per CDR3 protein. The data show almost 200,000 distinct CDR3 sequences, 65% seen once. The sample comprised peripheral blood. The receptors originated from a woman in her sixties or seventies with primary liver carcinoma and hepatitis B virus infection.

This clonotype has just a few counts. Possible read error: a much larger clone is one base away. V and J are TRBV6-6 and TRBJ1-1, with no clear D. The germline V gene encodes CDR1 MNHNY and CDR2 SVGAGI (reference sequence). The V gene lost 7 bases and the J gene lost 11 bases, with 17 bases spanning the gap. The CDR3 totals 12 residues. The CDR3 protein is CASTVGEGGAFF. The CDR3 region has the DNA TGTGCCAGCACCGTAGGAGAGGGAGGCGCTTTCTTT.

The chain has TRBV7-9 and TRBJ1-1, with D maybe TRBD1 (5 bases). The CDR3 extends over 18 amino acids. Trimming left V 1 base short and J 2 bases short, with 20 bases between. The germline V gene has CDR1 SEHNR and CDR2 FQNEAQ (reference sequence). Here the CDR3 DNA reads TGTGCCAGCAGCTTAGTAACGCCGCGGGACTGGACAAACACTGAAGCTTTCTTT. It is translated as CASSLVTPRDWTNTEAFF.

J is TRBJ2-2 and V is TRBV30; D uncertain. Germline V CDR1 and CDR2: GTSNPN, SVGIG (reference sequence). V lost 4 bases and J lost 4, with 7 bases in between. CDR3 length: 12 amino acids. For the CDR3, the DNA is TGTGCCTGGAAAACGGGCACCGGGGAGCTGTTTTTT. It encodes CAWKTGTGELFF.

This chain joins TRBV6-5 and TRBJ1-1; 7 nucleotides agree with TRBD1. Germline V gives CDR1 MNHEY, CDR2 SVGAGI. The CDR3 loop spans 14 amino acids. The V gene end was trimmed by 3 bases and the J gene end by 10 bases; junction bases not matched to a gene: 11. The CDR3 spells CASSYMSGRGRAFF. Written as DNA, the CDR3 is TGTGCCAGCAGTTATATGAGCGGCAGGGGGAGAGCTTTCTTT.

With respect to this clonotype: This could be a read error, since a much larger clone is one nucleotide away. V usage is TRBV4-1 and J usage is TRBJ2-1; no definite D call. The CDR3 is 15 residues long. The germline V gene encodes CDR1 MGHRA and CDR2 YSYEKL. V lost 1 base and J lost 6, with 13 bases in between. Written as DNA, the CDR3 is TGCGCCAGCAGCCAAGTTGTATCATGTTTCAATGAGCAGTTCTTC. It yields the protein CASSQVVSCFNEQFF.

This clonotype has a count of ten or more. DNA of the CDR3: TGTGCCAGCAGTTTAAGACAGGGGGGCACAGATACGCAGTATTTT. Residues: CASSLRQGGTDTQYF. The V call is TRBV12-3 or TRBV12-4, the J call TRBJ2-3, with 9 bases that match TRBD1. V dropped 2 bases and J dropped 1; count of bases not matched to a gene: 1. The CDR3 is made up of 15 amino acids.

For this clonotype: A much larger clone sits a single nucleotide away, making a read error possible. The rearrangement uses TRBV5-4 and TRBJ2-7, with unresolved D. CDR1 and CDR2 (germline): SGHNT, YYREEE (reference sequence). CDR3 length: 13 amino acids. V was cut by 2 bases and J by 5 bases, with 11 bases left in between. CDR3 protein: CASSFTDYNEQYF. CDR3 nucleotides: TGTGCCAGCAGCTTTACTGATTACAACGAGCAGTACTTC.

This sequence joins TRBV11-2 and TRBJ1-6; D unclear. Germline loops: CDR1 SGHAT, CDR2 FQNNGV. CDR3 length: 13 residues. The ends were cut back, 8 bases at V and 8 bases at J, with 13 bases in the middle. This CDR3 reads CASGHGRDSPLHF. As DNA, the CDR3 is TGTGCCAGCGGCCACGGGAGGGATTCACCCCTCCACTTT.

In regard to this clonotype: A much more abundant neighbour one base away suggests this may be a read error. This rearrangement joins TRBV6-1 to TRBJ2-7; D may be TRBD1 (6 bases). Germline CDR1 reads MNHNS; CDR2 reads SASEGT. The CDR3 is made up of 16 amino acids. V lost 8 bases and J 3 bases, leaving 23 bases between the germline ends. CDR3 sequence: CASGTGHLGSVYEQYF. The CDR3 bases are TGTGCCAGCGGAACGGGACATTTGGGGTCGGTCTACGAGCAGTACTTC.

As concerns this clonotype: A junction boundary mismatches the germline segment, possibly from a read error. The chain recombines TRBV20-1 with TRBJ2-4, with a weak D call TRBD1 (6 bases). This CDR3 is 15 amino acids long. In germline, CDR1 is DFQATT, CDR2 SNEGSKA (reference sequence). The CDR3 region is CSASSLYRAKNIEYF. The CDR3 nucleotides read TGCAGTGCTTCATCCCTATACAGGGCCAAAAACATTGAGTACTTC.

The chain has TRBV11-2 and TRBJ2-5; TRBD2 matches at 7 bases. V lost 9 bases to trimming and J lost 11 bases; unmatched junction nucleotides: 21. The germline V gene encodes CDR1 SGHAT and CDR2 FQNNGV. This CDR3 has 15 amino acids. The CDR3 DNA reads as TGTGCCAGTACTGGGGGTAGCGGGCCCTACAATGAGCAGTACTTC. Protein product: CASTGGSGPYNEQYF.

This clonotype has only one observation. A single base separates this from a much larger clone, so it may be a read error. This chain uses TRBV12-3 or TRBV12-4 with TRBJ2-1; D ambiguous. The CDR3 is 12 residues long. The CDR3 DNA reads TGTGCCAGCAGTTTCCGAGGCCAGAAGCAGATCTTC. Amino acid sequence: CASSFRGQKQIF.

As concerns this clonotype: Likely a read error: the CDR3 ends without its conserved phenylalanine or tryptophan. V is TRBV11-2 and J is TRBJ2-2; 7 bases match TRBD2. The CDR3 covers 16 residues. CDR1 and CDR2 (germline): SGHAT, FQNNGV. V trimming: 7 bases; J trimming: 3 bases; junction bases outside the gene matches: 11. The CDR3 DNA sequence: TGTGCCAGCAACTCCGGACTAGTTCAGGACACCGGGGAGCTGTTTTCT. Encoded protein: CASNSGLVQDTGELFS.

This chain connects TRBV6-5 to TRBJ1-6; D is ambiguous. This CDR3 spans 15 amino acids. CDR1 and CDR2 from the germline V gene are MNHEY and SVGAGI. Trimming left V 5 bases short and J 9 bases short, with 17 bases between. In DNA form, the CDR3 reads TGTGCCAGCAGTCTCCGGGCAGCCCTTAGTTCACCCCTCCACTTT. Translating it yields CASSLRAALSSPLHF.

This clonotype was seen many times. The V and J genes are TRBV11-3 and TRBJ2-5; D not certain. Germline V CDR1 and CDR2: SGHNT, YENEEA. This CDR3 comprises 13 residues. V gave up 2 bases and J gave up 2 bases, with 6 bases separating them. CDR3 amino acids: CASSLNRQETQYF. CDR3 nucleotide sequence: TGTGCCAGCAGCTTAAACCGGCAAGAGACCCAGTACTTC.

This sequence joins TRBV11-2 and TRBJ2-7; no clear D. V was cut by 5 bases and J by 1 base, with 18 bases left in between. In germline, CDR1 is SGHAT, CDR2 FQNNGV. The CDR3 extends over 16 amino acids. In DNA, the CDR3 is TGTGCCAGCAGCCACAAGTGGATCAAGCTGTCCTACGAGCAGTACTTC. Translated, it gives CASSHKWIKLSYEQYF.

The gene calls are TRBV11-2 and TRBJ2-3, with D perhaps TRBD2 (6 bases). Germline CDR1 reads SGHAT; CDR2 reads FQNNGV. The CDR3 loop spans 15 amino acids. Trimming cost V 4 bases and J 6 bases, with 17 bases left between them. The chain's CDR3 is CASSSGAGTSDTQYF. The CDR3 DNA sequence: TGTGCCAGCAGCTCTGGGGCGGGAACCAGTGATACGCAGTATTTT.

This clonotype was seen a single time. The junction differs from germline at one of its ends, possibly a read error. The CDR3 DNA follows: TGTGCCGGCAGCGTACAGACAGGTGGGGAGATCCAGTACTTC. This codes for CAGSVQTGGEIQYF. V usage is TRBV11-2 and J usage is TRBJ2-5; D possibly corresponds to TRBD1 (6 bases). The CDR3 sequence is 14 residues long. In germline, CDR1 is SGHAT, CDR2 FQNNGV.

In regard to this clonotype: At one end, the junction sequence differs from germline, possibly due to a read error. The CDR3 sequence: CASSYSASGSGGLFF. The CDR3 DNA sequence: TGTGCCAGTAGTTACTCGGCTAGCGGGAGCGGGGGGCTGTTTTTT. The V call is TRBV6-5, the J call TRBJ2-2, with 10 positions matching TRBD2. Germline CDR1 reads MNHEY; CDR2 reads SVGAGI. The CDR3 extends over 15 amino acids.

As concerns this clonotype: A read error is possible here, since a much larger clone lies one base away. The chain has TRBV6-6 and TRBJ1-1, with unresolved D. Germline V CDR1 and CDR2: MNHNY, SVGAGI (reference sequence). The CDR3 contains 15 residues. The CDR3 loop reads CANSYSAALNTEAFF. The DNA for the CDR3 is TGTGCCAACAGTTACTCTGCAGCCCTGAACACTGAAGCTTTCTTT.

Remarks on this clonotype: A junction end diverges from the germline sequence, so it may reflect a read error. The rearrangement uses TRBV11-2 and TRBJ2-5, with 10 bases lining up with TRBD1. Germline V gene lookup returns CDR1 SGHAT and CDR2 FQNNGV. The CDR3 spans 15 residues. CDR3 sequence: CVSNIPGQGEETQYF. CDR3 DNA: TGTGTCAGCAACATACCAGGACAGGGGGAAGAGACCCAGTATTTC.

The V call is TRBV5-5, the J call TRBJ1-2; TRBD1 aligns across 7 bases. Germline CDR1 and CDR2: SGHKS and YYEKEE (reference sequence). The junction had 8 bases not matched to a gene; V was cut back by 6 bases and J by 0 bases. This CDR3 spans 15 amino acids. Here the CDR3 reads CASTTGALANYGYTF. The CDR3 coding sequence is TGTGCCAGCACTACAGGGGCGTTAGCTAACTATGGCTACACCTTC.

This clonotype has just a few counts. The CDR3 coding sequence is TGTGCCAGCAGTCTGTCCCTAGTGGAGACCCAGTACTTC. Its translation is CASSLSLVETQYF. The rearrangement uses TRBV6-1 and TRBJ2-5; D not resolved. Trimming shortened V by 5 bases and J by 5 bases, and 12 bases separated the two germline ends. The CDR3 is made up of 13 amino acids. Looked up from germline, CDR1 is MNHNS and CDR2 is SASEGT.

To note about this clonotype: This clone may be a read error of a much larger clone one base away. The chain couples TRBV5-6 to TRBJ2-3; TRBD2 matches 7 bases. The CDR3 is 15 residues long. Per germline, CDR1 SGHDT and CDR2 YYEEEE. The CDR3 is CVSSRGLNRADTQYF. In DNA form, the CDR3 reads TGTGTCAGCAGCCGGGGACTAAATCGCGCAGATACGCAGTATTTT.

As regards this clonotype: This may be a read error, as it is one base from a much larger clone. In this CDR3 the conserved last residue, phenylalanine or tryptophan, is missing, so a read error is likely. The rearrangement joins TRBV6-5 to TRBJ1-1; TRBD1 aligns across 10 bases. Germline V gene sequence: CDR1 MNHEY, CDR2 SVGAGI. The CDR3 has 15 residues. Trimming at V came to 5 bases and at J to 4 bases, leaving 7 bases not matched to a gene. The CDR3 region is CASSPQTGGPTEAFL. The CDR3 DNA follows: TGTGCCAGCAGTCCCCAGACAGGGGGCCCCACTGAAGCTTTCCTT.

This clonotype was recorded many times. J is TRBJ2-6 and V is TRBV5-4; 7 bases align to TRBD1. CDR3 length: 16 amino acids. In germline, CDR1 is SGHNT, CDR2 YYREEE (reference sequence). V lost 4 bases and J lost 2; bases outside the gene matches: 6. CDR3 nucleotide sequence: TGTGCCAGCAGCGAGATAGGGGGCGCTGGGGCCAACGTCCTGACTTTC. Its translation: CASSEIGGAGANVLTF.

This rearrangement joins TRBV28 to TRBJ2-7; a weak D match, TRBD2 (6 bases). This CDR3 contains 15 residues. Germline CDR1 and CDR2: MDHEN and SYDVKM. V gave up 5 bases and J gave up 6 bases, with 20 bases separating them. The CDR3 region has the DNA TGTGCCAGCAGTAAACCGCGGGGTCTAATTAGCGAGCAGTACTTC. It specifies CASSKPRGLISEQYF.

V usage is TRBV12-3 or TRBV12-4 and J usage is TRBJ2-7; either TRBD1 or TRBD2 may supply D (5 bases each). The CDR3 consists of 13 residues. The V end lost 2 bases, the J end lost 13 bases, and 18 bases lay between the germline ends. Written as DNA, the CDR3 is TGTGCCAGCAGTTTAACTCAAAGGGGCGGGCGATACTTC. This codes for CASSLTQRGGRYF.

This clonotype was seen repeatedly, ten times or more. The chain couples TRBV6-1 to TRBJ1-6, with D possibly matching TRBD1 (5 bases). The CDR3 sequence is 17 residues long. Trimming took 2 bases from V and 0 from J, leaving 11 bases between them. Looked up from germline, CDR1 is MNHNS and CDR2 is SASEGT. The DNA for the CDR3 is TGTGCCAGCAGTGAACGAGCAGGGAGCTCCTATAATTCACCCCTCCACTTT. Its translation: CASSERAGSSYNSPLHF.

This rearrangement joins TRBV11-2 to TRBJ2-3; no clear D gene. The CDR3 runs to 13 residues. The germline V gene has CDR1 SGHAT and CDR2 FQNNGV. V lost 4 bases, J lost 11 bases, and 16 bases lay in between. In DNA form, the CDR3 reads TGTGCCAGCAGCTCGTCCAGAACAGACATGCAGTATTTT. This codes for CASSSSRTDMQYF.

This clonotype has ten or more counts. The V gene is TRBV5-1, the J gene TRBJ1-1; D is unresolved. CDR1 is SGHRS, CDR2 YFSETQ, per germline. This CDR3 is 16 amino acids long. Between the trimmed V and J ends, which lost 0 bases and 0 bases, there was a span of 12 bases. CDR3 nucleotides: TGCGCCAGCAGCTTGGCCGGCTGGGGAGTGAACACTGAAGCTTTCTTT. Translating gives CASSLAGWGVNTEAFF.

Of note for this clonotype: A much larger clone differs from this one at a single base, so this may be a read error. The CDR3 nucleotides read TGTGCCATCAGTGAGTCAACTACCCGGGGTTCCCTCATGGGGCAGTATTTT. As protein: CAISESTTRGSLMGQYF. The rearrangement uses TRBV10-3 and TRBJ2-3; the D gene is possibly TRBD2 (5 bases). CDR1 ENHRY and CDR2 SYGVKD come from the germline V gene. Trimming cost V 0 bases and J 11 bases, with 24 bases left between them. The CDR3 length is 17 residues.